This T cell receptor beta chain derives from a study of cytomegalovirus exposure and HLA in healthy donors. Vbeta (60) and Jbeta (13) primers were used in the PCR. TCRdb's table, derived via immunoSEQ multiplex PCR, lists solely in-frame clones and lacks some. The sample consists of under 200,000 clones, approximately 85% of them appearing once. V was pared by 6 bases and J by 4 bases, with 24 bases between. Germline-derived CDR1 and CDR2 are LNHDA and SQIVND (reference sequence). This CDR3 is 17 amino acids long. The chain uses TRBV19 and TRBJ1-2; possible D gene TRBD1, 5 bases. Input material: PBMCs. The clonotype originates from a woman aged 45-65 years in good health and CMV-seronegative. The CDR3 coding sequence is TGTGCCAGTAGCCAAACTCTTGACCCGTGGGGGGGCTATGGCTACACCTTC. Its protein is CASSQTLDPWGGYGYTF.